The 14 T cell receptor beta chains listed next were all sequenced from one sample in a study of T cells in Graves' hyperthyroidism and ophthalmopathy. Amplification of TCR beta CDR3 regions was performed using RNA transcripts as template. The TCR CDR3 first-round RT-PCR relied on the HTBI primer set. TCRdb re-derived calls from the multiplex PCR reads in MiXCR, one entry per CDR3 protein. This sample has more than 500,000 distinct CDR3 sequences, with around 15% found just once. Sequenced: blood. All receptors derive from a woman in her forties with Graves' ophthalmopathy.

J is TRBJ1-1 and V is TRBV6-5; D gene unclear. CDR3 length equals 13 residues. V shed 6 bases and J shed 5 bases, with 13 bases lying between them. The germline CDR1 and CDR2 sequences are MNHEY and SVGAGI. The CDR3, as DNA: TGTGCCAGCAGGAGAGGCCTGGGGACTGAAGCTTTCTTT. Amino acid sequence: CASRRGLGTEAFF.

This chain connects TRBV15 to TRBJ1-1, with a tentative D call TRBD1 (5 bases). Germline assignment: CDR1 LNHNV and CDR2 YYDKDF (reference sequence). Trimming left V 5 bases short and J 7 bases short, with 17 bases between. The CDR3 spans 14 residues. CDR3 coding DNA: TGTGCCACCAGCCTCTACCGGGACTCTCGTGAAGCTTTCTTT. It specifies CATSLYRDSREAFF.

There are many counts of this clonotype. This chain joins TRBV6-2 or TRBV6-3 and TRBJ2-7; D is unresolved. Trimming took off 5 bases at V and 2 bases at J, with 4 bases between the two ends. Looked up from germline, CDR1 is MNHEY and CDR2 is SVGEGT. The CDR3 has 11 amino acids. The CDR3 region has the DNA TGTGCCAGCAGTCATCCCTACGAGCAGTACTTC. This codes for CASSHPYEQYF.

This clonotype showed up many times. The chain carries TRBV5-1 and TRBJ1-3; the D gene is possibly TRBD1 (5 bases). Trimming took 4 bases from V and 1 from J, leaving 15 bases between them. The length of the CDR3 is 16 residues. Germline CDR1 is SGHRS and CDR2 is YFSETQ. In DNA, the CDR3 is TGCGCCAGCAGCCAACAACCACAGGATTCTGGAAACACCATATATTTT. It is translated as CASSQQPQDSGNTIYF.

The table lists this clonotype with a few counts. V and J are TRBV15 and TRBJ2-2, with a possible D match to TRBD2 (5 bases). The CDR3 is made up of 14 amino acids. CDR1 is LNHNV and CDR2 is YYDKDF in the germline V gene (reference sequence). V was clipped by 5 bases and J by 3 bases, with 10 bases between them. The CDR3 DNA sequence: TGTGCCACCAGCGTCGGAGGATACACCGGGGAGCTGTTTTTT. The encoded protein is CATSVGGYTGELFF. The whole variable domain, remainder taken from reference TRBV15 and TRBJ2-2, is DAMVIQNPRYQVTQFGKPVTLSCSQTLNHNVMYWYQQKSSQAPKLLFHYYDKDFNNEADTPDNFQSRRPNTSFCFLDIRSPGLGDTAMYLCATSVGGYTGELFFGEGSRLTVL.

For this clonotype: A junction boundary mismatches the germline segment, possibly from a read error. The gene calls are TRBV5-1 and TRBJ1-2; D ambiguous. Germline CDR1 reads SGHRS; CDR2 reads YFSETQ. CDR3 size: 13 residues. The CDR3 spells CASRQTDGYGYAF. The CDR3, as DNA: TGCGCCAGCAGACAAACGGATGGCTATGGCTACGCCTTC.

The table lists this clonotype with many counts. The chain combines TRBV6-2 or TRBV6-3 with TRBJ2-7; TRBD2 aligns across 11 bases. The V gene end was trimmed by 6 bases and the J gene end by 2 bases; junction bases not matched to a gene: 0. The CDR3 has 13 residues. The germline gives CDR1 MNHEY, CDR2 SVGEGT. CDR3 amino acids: CASRLAGAYEQYF. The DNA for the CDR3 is TGTGCCAGCAGACTAGCGGGAGCCTACGAGCAGTACTTC.

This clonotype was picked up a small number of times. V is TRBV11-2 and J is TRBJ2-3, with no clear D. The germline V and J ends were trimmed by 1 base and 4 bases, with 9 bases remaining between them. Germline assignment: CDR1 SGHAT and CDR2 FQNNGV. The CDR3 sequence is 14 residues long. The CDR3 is CASSLVSTSDTQYF. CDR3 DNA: TGTGCCAGCAGCTTAGTCTCAACCTCAGATACGCAGTATTTT.

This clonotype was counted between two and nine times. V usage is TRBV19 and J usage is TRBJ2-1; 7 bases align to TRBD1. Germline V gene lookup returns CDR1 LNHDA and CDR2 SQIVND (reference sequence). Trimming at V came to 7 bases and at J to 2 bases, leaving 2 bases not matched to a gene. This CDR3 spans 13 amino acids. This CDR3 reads CASNTGAYNEQFF. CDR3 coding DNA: TGTGCCAGTAACACAGGGGCCTACAATGAGCAGTTCTTC.

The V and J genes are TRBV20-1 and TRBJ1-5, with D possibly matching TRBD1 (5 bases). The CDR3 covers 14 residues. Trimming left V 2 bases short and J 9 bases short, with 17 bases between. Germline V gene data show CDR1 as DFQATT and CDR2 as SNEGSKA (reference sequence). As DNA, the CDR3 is TGCAGTGCTAGATCCCCGGAGGGGTCTGGGCCCCAGCATTTT. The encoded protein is CSARSPEGSGPQHF.

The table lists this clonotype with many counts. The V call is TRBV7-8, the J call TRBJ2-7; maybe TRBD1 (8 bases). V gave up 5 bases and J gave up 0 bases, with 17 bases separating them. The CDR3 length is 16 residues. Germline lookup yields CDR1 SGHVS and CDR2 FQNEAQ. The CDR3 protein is CASSTRTGRDSYEQYF. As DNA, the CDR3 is TGTGCCAGCAGCACCCGGACAGGGAGGGACTCCTACGAGCAGTACTTC. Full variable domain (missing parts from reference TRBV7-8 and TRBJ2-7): GAGVSQSPRYKVAKRGQDVALRCDPISGHVSLFWYQQALGQGPEFLTYFQNEAQLDKSGLPSDRFFAERPEGSVSTLKIQRTQQEDSAVYLCASSTRTGRDSYEQYFGPGTRLTVT.

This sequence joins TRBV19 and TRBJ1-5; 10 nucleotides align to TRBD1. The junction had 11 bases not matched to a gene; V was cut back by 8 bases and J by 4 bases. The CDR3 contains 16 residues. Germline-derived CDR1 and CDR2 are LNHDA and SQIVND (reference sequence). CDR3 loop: CASRLVTGGPNQPQHF. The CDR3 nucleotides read TGTGCCAGTCGCTTGGTGACAGGGGGCCCTAATCAGCCCCAGCATTTT.

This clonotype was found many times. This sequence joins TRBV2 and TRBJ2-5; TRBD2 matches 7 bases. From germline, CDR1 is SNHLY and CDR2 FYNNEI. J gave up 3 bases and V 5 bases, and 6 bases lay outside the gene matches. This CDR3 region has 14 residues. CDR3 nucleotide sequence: TGTGCCAGCAGTCTACTAGCGAACAAAGAGACCCAGTACTTC. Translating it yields CASSLLANKETQYF.

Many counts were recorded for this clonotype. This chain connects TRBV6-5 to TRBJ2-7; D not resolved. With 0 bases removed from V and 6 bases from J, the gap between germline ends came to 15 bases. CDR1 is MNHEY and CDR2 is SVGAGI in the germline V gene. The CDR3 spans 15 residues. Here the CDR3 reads CASSYSPGLSVEQYF. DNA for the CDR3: TGTGCCAGCAGTTACTCCCCGGGTCTGTCGGTCGAGCAGTACTTC.